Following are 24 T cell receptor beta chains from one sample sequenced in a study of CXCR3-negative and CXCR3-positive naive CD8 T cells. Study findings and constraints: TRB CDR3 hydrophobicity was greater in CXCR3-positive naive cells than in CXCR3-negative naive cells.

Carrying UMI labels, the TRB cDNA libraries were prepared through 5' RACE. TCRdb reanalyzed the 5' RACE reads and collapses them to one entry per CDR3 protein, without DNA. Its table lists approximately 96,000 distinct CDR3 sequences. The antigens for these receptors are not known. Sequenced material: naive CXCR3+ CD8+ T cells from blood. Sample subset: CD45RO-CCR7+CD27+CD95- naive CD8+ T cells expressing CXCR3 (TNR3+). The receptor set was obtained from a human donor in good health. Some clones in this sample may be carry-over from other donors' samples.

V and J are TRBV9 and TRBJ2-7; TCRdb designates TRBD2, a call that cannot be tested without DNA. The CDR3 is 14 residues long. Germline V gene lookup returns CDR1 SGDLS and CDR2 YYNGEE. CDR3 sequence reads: CASSPRGLGREQYF.

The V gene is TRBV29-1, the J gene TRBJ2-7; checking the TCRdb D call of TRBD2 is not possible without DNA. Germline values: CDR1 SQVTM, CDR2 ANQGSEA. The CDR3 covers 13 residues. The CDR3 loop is CSVESRAPYEQYF.

CDR3 protein: CEVVGGNTEAFF. The chain combines TRBV19 with TRBJ1-1. The length of the CDR3 is 12 residues. The germline gives CDR1 LNHDA, CDR2 SQIVND (reference sequence).

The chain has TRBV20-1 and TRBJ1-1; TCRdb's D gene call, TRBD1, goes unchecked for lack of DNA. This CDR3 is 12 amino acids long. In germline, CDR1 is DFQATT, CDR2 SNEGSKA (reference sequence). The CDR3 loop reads CSARGVRKEAFF.

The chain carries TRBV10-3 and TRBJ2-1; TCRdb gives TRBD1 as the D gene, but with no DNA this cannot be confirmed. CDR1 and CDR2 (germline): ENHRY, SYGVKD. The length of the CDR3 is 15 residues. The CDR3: CATGLGGGNYNEQFF.

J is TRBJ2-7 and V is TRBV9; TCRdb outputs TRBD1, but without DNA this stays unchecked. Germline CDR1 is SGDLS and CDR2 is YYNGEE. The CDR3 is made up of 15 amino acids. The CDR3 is CASSRGTGLKDEQYF.

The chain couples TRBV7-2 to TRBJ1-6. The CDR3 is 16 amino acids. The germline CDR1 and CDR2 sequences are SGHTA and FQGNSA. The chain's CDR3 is CASSFLLGNYNSPLHF. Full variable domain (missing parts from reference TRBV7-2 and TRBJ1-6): GAGVSQSPSNKVTEKGKDVELRCDPISGHTALYWYRQSLGQGLEFLIYFQGNSAPDKSGLPSDRFSAERTGGSVSTLTIQRTQQEDSAVYLCASSFLLGNYNSPLHFGNGTRLTVT.

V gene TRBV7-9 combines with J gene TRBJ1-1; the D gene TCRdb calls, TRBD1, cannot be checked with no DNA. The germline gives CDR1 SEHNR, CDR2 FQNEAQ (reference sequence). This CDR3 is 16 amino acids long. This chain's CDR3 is CASIPTMGVKDTEAFF.

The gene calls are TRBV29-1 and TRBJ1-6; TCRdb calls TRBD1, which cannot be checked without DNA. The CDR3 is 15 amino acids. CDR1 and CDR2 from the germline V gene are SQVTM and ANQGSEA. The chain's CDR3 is CSVEQGARGPSPLHF.

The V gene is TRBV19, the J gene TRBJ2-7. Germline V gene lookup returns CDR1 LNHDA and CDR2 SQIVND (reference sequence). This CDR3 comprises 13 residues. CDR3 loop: CASSAGISYEQYF.

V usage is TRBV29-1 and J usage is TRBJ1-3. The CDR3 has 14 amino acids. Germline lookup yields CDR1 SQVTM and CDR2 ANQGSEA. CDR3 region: CSVEVFDSGNTIYF. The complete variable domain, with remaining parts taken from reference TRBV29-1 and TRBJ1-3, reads SAVISQKPSRDICQRGTSLTIQCQVDSQVTMMFWYRQQPGQSLTLIATANQGSEATYESGFVIDKFPISRPNLTFSTLTVSNMSPEDSSIYLCSVEVFDSGNTIYFGEGSWLTVV.

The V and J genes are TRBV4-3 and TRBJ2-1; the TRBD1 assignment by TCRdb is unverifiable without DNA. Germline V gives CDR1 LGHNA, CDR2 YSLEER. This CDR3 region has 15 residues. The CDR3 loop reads CASSHDGQPYNEQFF.

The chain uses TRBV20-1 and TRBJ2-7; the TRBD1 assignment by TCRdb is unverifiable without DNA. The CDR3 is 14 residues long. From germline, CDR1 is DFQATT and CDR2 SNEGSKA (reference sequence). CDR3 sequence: CSARVDTGVYEQYF.

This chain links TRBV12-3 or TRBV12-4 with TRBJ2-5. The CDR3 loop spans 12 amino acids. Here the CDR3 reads CASTIPLWTQYF.

CDR3 in amino acids: CAISHPQETQYF. This chain connects TRBV10-3 to TRBJ2-5. This CDR3 is 12 amino acids long. In germline, CDR1 is ENHRY, CDR2 SYGVKD.

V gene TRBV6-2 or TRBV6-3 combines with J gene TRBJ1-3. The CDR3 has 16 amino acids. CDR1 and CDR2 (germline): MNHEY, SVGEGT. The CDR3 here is CASSYSTAGSGNTIYF.

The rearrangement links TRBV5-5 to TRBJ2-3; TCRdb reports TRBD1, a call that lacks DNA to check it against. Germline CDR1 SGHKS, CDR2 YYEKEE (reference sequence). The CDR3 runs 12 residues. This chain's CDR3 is CASRRDTETQYF.

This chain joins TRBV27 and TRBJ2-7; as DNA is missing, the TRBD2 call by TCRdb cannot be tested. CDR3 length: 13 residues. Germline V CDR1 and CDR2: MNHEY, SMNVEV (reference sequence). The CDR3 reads CASTSGTDYEQYF.

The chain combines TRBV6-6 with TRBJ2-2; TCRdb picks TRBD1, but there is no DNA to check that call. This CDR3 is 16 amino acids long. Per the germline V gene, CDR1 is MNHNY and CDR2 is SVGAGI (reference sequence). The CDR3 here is CASSSTLWGVTGELFF.

This CDR3 is CASGPGTGGLGYTF. The rearrangement uses TRBV12-5 and TRBJ1-2; the D gene TCRdb calls, TRBD1, cannot be checked with no DNA. This CDR3 comprises 14 residues. Germline CDR1 LGHNT, CDR2 FRNRAP.

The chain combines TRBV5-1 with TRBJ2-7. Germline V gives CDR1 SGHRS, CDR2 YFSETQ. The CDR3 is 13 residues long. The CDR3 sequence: CASSPRPEWEQYF.

The CDR3 loop is CASSPTSGGPRNEQFF. This chain uses TRBV19 with TRBJ2-1; TCRdb names TRBD2, which stays unverified in the absence of DNA. Germline CDR1 reads LNHDA; CDR2 reads SQIVND (reference sequence). This CDR3 comprises 16 residues.

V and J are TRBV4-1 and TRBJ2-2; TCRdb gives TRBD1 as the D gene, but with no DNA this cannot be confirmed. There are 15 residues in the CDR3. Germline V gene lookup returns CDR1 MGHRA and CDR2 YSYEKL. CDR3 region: CASSQGTGATGELFF.

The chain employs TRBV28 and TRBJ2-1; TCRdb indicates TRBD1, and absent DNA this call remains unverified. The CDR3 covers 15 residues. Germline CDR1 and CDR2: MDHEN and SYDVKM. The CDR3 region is CASSPTGQTYNEQFF.